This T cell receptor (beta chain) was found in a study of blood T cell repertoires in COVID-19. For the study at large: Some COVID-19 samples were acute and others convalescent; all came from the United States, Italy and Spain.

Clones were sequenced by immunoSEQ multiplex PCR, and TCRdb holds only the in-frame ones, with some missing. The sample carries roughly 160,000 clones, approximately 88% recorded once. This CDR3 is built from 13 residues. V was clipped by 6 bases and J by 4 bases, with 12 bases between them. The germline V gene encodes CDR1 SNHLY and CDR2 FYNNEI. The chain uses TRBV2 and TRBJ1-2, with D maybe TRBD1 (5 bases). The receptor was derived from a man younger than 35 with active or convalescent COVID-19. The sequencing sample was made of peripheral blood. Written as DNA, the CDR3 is TGTGCCAGCAGCGGAGGGACGGTCTATGGCTACACCTTC. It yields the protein CASSGGTVYGYTF.